This TCR beta chain was obtained from a study of T-cell reconstitution after alpha-beta-depleted transplantation in children. Study results and caveats: High day-60 TCRbeta diversity in some patients came from surviving recipient T cells and thymic progenitors. Among T cells one year after transplant, newly produced cells accounted for most counts and diversity. There were reportedly several hundred expanded graft clones from which alpha-beta T cells came about two months after transplant.

Comment on this clonotype: Its specificity is unknown.

The germline V gene encodes CDR1 LGHDT and CDR2 YNNKEL (reference sequence). The CDR3 runs 13 residues. V dropped 1 base and J dropped 16; count of bases not matched to a gene: 8. Unique molecular identifiers featured in how the TCRbeta library was prepared. Each CDR3 protein gets one entry after TCRdb re-called the PCR reads with MiXCR. The sample yields about a million distinct CDR3 sequences, roughly 29% seen once. This sample comprised PBMCs, mostly from graft donor cells, obtained 360 days after TCRalphabeta/CD19-depleted stem cell transplant. The chain links TRBV3-1 to TRBJ2-1; 9 nucleotides match TRBD2. The TCR was taken from a boy less than two years old who had a stem cell transplant for SCID, so the T cells may come from the graft donor. The CDR3 is CASSQGLRGGGFF. In DNA form, the CDR3 reads TGTGCCAGCAGCCAAGGGTTGCGGGGGGGCGGATTCTTC.